Listed here are 27 T cell receptor beta chains from one sample, sequenced in a study of blood T cell repertoires in COVID-19. Generated by immunoSEQ multiplex PCR, the TCRdb table keeps only in-frame clones and is missing some. This sample has roughly 65,000 clones; approximately 86% occur once, and the top ten carry around 12%. The sequencing sample was made of peripheral blood. These receptors all come from a woman aged 60-75 years with acute or convalescent COVID-19.

This chain's CDR3 is CASSSREAGFGANVLTF. The CDR3 nucleotides are TGTGCCAGTAGTTCCCGAGAGGCAGGGTTTGGGGCCAACGTCCTGACTTTC. This chain links TRBV19 with TRBJ2-6; D is possibly TRBD1 (5 bases). With 5 bases removed from V and 3 bases from J, the gap between germline ends came to 17 bases. The CDR3 spans 17 residues. Germline V gene sequence: CDR1 LNHDA, CDR2 SQIVND (reference sequence).

In its sample, this clone was seen once. This chain joins TRBV5-1 and TRBJ2-1; TRBD1 aligns across 11 bases. With 3 bases clipped from V and 6 bases from J, the junction kept 11 bases outside the gene matches. CDR1 is SGHRS, CDR2 YFSETQ, per germline. The CDR3 covers 17 residues. CDR3 region: CASSSGTGGGFGNEQFF. The DNA for the CDR3 is TGCGCCAGCAGCTCCGGGACAGGGGGTGGTTTTGGCAATGAGCAGTTCTTC. Using reference TRBV5-1 and TRBJ2-1 for the parts outside the CDR3, the full variable domain is KAGVTQTPRYLIKTRGQQVTLSCSPISGHRSVSWYQQTPGQGLQFLFEYFSETQRNKGNFPGRFSGRQFSNSRSEMNVSTLELGDSALYLCASSSGTGGGFGNEQFFGPGTRLTVL.

The chain uses TRBV10-3 and TRBJ2-1, with 8 nucleotides matching TRBD2. Germline V gene lookup returns CDR1 ENHRY and CDR2 SYGVKD. This CDR3 has 16 residues. The J segment lost 5 bases and the V segment lost 6 bases, leaving 12 bases of the junction unmatched. The CDR3 reads CAIREGNGGANNEQFF. In nucleotides, the CDR3 is TGTGCCATCAGGGAGGGAAACGGGGGGGCCAACAATGAGCAGTTCTTC.

The CDR3 reads CASSLDAGHGDTIYF. The CDR3 region has the DNA TGCGCCAGCAGCTTGGACGCGGGGCACGGTGACACCATATATTTT. V gene TRBV5-1 combines with J gene TRBJ1-3; weak D call: TRBD1 (5 bases). The CDR3 consists of 15 residues. V was pared by 0 bases and J by 8 bases, with 15 bases between. Germline assignment: CDR1 SGHRS and CDR2 YFSETQ.

The gene calls are TRBV19 and TRBJ1-5; D remains unclear. V lost 6 bases, J lost 4 bases, and 13 bases lay in between. The germline gives CDR1 LNHDA, CDR2 SQIVND (reference sequence). The CDR3 extends over 14 amino acids. CDR3 region: CASSQTSDNQPQHF. DNA for the CDR3: TGTGCCAGTAGCCAAACATCTGATAATCAGCCCCAGCATTTT.

This chain uses TRBV5-4 with TRBJ2-2; D not resolved. The V end was cut by 0 bases, the J end by 1 base, with 4 bases between. CDR1 and CDR2 (germline): SGHNT, YYREEE (reference sequence). This CDR3 is built from 14 residues. For the CDR3, the DNA is TGTGCCAGCAGCTTGGCCGGGAACACCGGGGAGCTGTTTTTT. It codes for CASSLAGNTGELFF.

The V call is TRBV2, the J call TRBJ2-3, with 9 positions matching TRBD2. Germline CDR1 and CDR2: SNHLY and FYNNEI. The CDR3 has 15 residues. Trimming took 3 bases from V and 1 from J; bases not matched to a gene: 2. The DNA for the CDR3 is TGTGCCAGCAGTGACATAGCGGGGGGCACAGATACGCAGTATTTT. This sequence encodes CASSDIAGGTDTQYF.

The chain uses TRBV10-1 and TRBJ1-4; the D gene is possibly TRBD1 (5 bases). The V end lost 9 bases, the J end lost 6 bases, and 14 bases lay between the germline ends. Germline CDR1 WNHNN, CDR2 SYGVQD (reference sequence). CDR3 length: 13 residues. The CDR3, as DNA: TGCGCCAGGGAGGGGTTACTGCATGAAAAACTGTTTTTT. Protein sequence: CAREGLLHEKLFF.

The chain employs TRBV6-1 and TRBJ1-2; D ambiguous. The CDR3 extends over 11 amino acids. V was cut by 3 bases and J by 6 bases, with 5 bases left in between. Germline V gives CDR1 MNHNS, CDR2 SASEGT. The CDR3 protein is CASSDAHGYTF. CDR3 DNA: TGTGCCAGCAGTGACGCGCATGGCTACACCTTC.

The chain uses TRBV28 and TRBJ2-5; 7 bases line up with TRBD2. This CDR3 region has 15 residues. After removal of 2 bases from V and 2 bases from J, the junction contained 5 bases not matched to a gene. Germline values: CDR1 MDHEN, CDR2 SYDVKM. The CDR3 region has the DNA TGTGCCAGCAGTTTAGCGGGGGAACTTCAAGAGACCCAGTACTTC. It translates to CASSLAGELQETQYF. The full variable domain, its missing parts supplied by reference TRBV28 and TRBJ2-5, is DVKVTQSSRYLVKRTGEKVFLECVQDMDHENMFWYRQDPGLGLRLIYFSYDVKMKEKGDIPEGYSVSREKKERFSLILESASTNQTSMYLCASSLAGELQETQYFGPGTRLLVL.

This clone was detected only a few times. The genes are TRBV5-4 and TRBJ1-2; no clear D. Trimming took 2 bases from V and 4 from J, leaving 15 bases between them. The CDR3 covers 15 residues. The germline V gene has CDR1 SGHNT and CDR2 YYREEE (reference sequence). The CDR3 loop is CASSFRGVLSYGYTF. In nucleotides, the CDR3 is TGTGCCAGCAGCTTCCGGGGTGTTCTTAGCTATGGCTACACCTTC.

This clone has only a few counts. The chain employs TRBV20-1 and TRBJ1-5; D ambiguous. Germline loops: CDR1 DFQATT, CDR2 SNEGSKA (reference sequence). CDR3 length: 11 residues. As DNA, the CDR3 is TGCAGACGCGGAAACAATCAGCCCCAGCATTTT. Amino acid sequence: CRRGNNQPQHF.

The chain employs TRBV2 and TRBJ1-2; TRBD1 might be the D (6 bases). V was shortened by 6 bases and J by 1 base, with 15 bases between the two germline ends. The CDR3 sequence is 15 residues long. CDR1 is SNHLY, CDR2 FYNNEI, per germline. CDR3 sequence reads: CASSLPNRVNYGYTF. CDR3 bases: TGTGCCAGCAGCTTACCTAACAGGGTTAACTATGGCTACACCTTC.

This clone came up many times. V and J are TRBV27 and TRBJ2-7; maybe TRBD2 (5 bases). Germline V gives CDR1 MNHEY, CDR2 SMNVEV (reference sequence). CDR3 size: 14 residues. V was cut by 6 bases and J by 4 bases, with 16 bases left in between. In nucleotides, the CDR3 is TGTGCCAGCAGCCCATCGGGTAGAGGGTACGAGCAGTACTTC. Its protein is CASSPSGRGYEQYF.

This clone was picked up one time. The chain couples TRBV6-5 to TRBJ1-4; the match to TRBD1 covers 7 bases. The CDR3 covers 13 residues. Losses at the gene ends were 5 bases for V and 6 bases for J; bases not matched to a gene: 3. Germline-derived CDR1 and CDR2 are MNHEY and SVGAGI. The DNA of the CDR3 is TGTGCCAGCAGTAGAGACAGGGATGAAAAACTGTTTTTT. It codes for CASSRDRDEKLFF.

The gene calls are TRBV3-1 (or the pseudogene TRBV3-2) and TRBJ2-7; D perhaps matches TRBD1 (6 bases). Germline values: CDR1 LGHDT, CDR2 YNNKEL (reference sequence). The CDR3 totals 14 residues. The ends were cut back, 0 bases at V and 5 bases at J, with 11 bases in the middle. The CDR3 here is CASSQDRGIHEQYF. The CDR3 DNA sequence: TGTGCCAGCAGCCAAGACAGGGGAATCCACGAGCAGTACTTC.

V and J are TRBV7-8 and TRBJ1-5, with TRBD1 identical over 8 bases. The J segment lost 2 bases and the V segment lost 4 bases, leaving 1 base of the junction unmatched. Germline V gives CDR1 SGHVS, CDR2 FQNEAQ. The length of the CDR3 is 14 residues. The CDR3 here is CASSSDRGNQPQHF. CDR3 DNA: TGTGCCAGCAGCTCGGACAGGGGCAATCAGCCCCAGCATTTT.

The V call is TRBV28, the J call TRBJ1-3; D is unclear. Trimming took off 6 bases at V and 0 bases at J, with 6 bases between the two ends. Germline V gene data show CDR1 as MDHEN and CDR2 as SYDVKM. The CDR3 is 13 amino acids. In DNA, the CDR3 is TGTGCCAGCAGGGGCCCCTCTGGAAACACCATATATTTT. Protein: CASRGPSGNTIYF.

The chain joins TRBV5-4 to TRBJ2-7; D might be TRBD1 (5 bases). CDR3 length: 15 amino acids. Germline V lookup: CDR1 SGHNT, CDR2 YYREEE (reference sequence). V lost 2 bases and J lost 3, with 15 bases in between. The CDR3 loop is CASSFNSGSVYEQYF. DNA for the CDR3: TGTGCCAGCAGCTTTAATTCAGGGTCTGTCTACGAGCAGTACTTC. Filled out from reference TRBV5-4 and TRBJ2-7, the complete variable domain reads ETGVTQSPTHLIKTRGQQVTLRCSSQSGHNTVSWYQQALGQGPQFIFQYYREEENGRGNFPPRFSGLQFPNYSSELNVNALELDDSALYLCASSFNSGSVYEQYFGPGTRLTVT.

About this clone itself: The sample contains more than one DNA sequence encoding this CDR3. The genes are TRBV4-2 and TRBJ2-7, with 7 bases identical to TRBD2. CDR1 is LGHNA and CDR2 is YNFKEQ in the germline V gene. The CDR3 has 15 residues. Trimming took 0 bases from V and 0 from J; bases not matched to a gene: 2. CDR3 DNA sequence: TGTGCCAGCAGCCAAGAGGCTAGCGGCTCCTACGAGCAGTACTTC. Protein: CASSQEASGSYEQYF.

This clone was seen a single time. The genes are TRBV5-1 and TRBJ2-7; maybe TRBD1 (7 bases). CDR1 is SGHRS and CDR2 is YFSETQ in the germline V gene. Between the trimmed V and J ends, which lost 0 bases and 7 bases, there was a span of 20 bases. The CDR3 runs to 16 residues. Written as DNA, the CDR3 is TGCGCCAGCAGCTTGGTCCGGGGACTTACACAGGGGGAGCAGTACTTC. The encoded protein is CASSLVRGLTQGEQYF.

V usage is TRBV19 and J usage is TRBJ1-6; D possibly corresponds to TRBD1 (6 bases). Germline V gene lookup returns CDR1 LNHDA and CDR2 SQIVND (reference sequence). Trimming took 3 bases from V and 7 from J, leaving 10 bases between them. The CDR3 runs to 14 residues. DNA of the CDR3: TGTGCCAGTAGTATTTTGGACAGAAATTCACCCCTCCACTTT. It encodes CASSILDRNSPLHF.

The chain has TRBV6-5 and TRBJ1-2; D might be TRBD1 (6 bases). Germline CDR1 is MNHEY and CDR2 is SVGAGI. The CDR3 sequence is 15 residues long. Trimming took 4 bases from V and 7 from J, leaving 19 bases between them. The chain's CDR3 is CASSLQGNRRSGYTF. The CDR3 DNA follows: TGTGCCAGCAGTTTACAGGGAAATCGTAGGAGTGGCTACACCTTC.

This chain joins TRBV7-2 and TRBJ2-3; 9 bases are a match to TRBD2. This CDR3 contains 15 residues. Germline loops: CDR1 SGHTA, CDR2 FQGNSA. The V segment lost 1 base and the J segment 4 bases; nucleotides outside the gene matches: 3. The CDR3 region has the DNA TGTGCCAGCAGCTTAGTTGGCGGGGGGGCAGATACGCAGTATTTT. This gives the protein CASSLVGGGADTQYF.

The genes are TRBV19 and TRBJ2-5; TRBD2 matches at 7 bases. Per germline, CDR1 LNHDA and CDR2 SQIVND (reference sequence). V trimming: 5 bases; J trimming: 4 bases; junction bases outside the gene matches: 13. CDR3 size: 16 residues. The CDR3, as DNA: TGTGCCAGTAGTTTCGGAGGACTAGGAAGACGAGAGACCCAGTACTTC. Amino acid sequence: CASSFGGLGRRETQYF.

The V and J genes are TRBV3-1 (or the pseudogene TRBV3-2) and TRBJ1-4, with a possible D match to TRBD1 (6 bases). CDR3 size: 16 residues. Trimming removed 2 bases at V and 5 bases at J, with 15 bases between. CDR1 is LGHDT and CDR2 is YNNKEL in the germline V gene (reference sequence). In DNA form, the CDR3 reads TGTGCCAGCAGCCAAAATGCCGGACAGCAAAATGAAAAACTGTTTTTT. It is translated as CASSQNAGQQNEKLFF.

The rearrangement uses TRBV6-5 and TRBJ1-5, with TRBD1 matching 9 bases. The CDR3 is 14 amino acids. Trimming removed 8 bases from V and 6 bases from J; junction bases left unmatched: 8. Per the germline V gene, CDR1 is MNHEY and CDR2 is SVGAGI. This CDR3 is CASGTGGGGQPQHF. CDR3 coding DNA: TGTGCCAGCGGAACAGGGGGCGGAGGTCAGCCCCAGCATTTT.